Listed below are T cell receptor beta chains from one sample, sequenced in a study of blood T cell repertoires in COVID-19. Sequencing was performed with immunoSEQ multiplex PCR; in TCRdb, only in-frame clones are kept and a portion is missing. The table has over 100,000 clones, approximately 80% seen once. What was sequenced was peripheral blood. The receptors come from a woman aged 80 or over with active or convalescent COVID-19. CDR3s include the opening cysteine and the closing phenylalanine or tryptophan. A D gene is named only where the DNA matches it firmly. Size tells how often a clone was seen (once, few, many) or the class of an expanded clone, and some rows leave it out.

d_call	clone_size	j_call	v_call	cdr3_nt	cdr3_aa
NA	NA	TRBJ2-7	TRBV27	TGTGCCAGCAGTTTATTTTTAGGACACCTCTACGAGCAGTACTTC	CASSLFLGHLYEQYF
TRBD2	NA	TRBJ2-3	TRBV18	TGTGCCAGCTCACCGACTAGCGGGAAGGGAGATACGCAGTATTTT	CASSPTSGKGDTQYF
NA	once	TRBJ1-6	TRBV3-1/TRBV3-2	TGTGCCAGCAGCCCCCAACGGGATGGATCACCCCTCCACTTT	CASSPQRDGSPLHF
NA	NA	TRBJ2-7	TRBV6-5	TGTGCCAGCAGGCCTGCGGGGTCTTACGAGCAGTACTTC	CASRPAGSYEQYF
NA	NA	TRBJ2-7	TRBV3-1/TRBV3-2	TGTGCCAGCAGCCAGGGCCCTAGCGACTCCTACGAGCAGTACTTC	CASSQGPSDSYEQYF
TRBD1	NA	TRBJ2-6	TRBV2	TGTGCCAGCACCCTTACAGGGGTTGGGGCCAACGTCCTGACTTTC	CASTLTGVGANVLTF
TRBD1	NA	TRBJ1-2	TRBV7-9	TGTGCCAGCAGCTCGACAGGGTTGAACTATGGCTACACCTTC	CASSSTGLNYGYTF
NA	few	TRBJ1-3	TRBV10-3	TGTGCCATCAGCCCTGACAACTCTGGAAACACCATATATTTT	CAISPDNSGNTIYF
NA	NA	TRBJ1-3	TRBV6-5	TGTGCCAGCACTCAGGGGACTGGAAACACCATATATTTT	CASTQGTGNTIYF
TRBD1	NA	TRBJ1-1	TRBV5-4	TGTGCCAGCAGCCTAGAGGGGGCGCAGGGCACTGAAGCTTTCTTT	CASSLEGAQGTEAFF
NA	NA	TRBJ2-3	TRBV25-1	TGTGCCAGCAGTGAATTCGTAGAAGATACGCAGTATTTT	CASSEFVEDTQYF
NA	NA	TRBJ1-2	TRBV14	TGTGCCAGCAGCCCCGGACAGTCCTATGGCTACACCTTC	CASSPGQSYGYTF
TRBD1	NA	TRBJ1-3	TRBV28	TGTGCCAGCACCCCAGCCGGGACAGGGGGCGAAAACACCATATATTTT	CASTPAGTGGENTIYF
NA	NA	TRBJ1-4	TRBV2	TGTGCCAGCAGTGGAGAAGCGGCAACTAATGAAAAACTGTTTTTT	CASSGEAATNEKLFF